Listed below are T cell receptor beta chains from one sample, sequenced in a study of T cells after yellow fever vaccination. TCRdb analysed the 5' RACE reads with MiXCR anew, one entry per CDR3 protein. The profile shows about 220,000 distinct CDR3 sequences, more than 3% of them singletons. The source was CD4+ T cells sorted from PBMCs, collected 10 days after the yellow fever booster vaccination. The receptors were sampled from a man younger than 30 who received the YFV17D yellow fever vaccine. CDR3s include the opening cysteine and the closing phenylalanine or tryptophan. The order of the fields is J gene, D gene, clone size, V gene, CDR3 protein, CDR3 DNA. The D gene is left open where the match is weak. Clone size appears in some rows only: once, few, many, or a class for an expanded clone.

>TRBJ1-6|TRBD1|.|TRBV12-3/TRBV12-4
CASSLDRINSPLHF
TGTGCCAGCAGTCTGGACAGGATTAATTCACCCCTCCACTTT
>TRBJ1-6|.|many|TRBV12-3/TRBV12-4
CASSYTGGRSYNSPLHF
TGTGCCAGCAGTTATACAGGCGGTAGGAGCTATAATTCACCCCTCCACTTT
>TRBJ1-1|.|.|TRBV6-5
CAAQGPDGTEAFF
TGTGCCGCCCAGGGGCCTGACGGCACTGAAGCTTTCTTT
>TRBJ2-7|TRBD2|.|TRBV20-1
CSAPLAASGVYEQYF
TGCAGTGCTCCCCTGGCGGCTAGCGGGGTATACGAGCAGTACTTC
>TRBJ2-5|TRBD2|.|TRBV28
CASSPTGLADQYF
TGTGCCAGCAGTCCAACCGGACTAGCGGACCAGTACTTC
>TRBJ2-5|TRBD1|few|TRBV14
CASSQAGGFETQYF
TGTGCCAGCAGCCAAGCAGGGGGCTTTGAGACCCAGTACTTC
>TRBJ2-7|.|few|TRBV27
CASSLNTRTFEQYF
TGTGCCAGCAGTTTAAATACCCGGACGTTTGAGCAGTACTTC
>TRBJ2-3|TRBD2|few|TRBV5-1
CASSLLGGGADTQYF
TGCGCCAGCAGCCTACTTGGCGGGGGGGCAGATACGCAGTATTTT
>TRBJ2-1|.|many|TRBV7-2
CARRSRFPNEQFF
TGTGCCAGGAGGTCCAGATTTCCCAATGAGCAGTTCTTC
>TRBJ1-1|.|many|TRBV6-5
CASSQRLRDALEAFF
TGTGCCAGCAGTCAGCGACTCCGGGACGCACTGGAAGCTTTCTTT
>TRBJ2-4|.|many|TRBV5-1
CASSLGSTKNIQYF
TGCGCCAGCAGCTTAGGGTCGACCAAAAACATTCAGTACTTC
>TRBJ2-1|.|.|TRBV5-4
CASSLAETRYNEQFF
TGTGCCAGCAGCTTGGCCGAGACCCGATACAATGAGCAGTTCTTC
>TRBJ2-7|.|.|TRBV20-1
CSGGPSREQYF
TGCAGCGGGGGCCCCTCCCGCGAGCAGTACTTC
>TRBJ2-5|.|many|TRBV5-5
CASSLPGEETQYF
TGTGCCAGCAGCTTGCCGGGGGAGGAGACCCAGTACTTC
>TRBJ2-2|.|many|TRBV18
CASSPDRNTGELFF
TGTGCCAGCTCACCGGACAGGAACACCGGGGAGCTGTTTTTT
>TRBJ2-1|TRBD2|many|TRBV29-1
CSVQSGGPSVQFF
TGCAGCGTCCAGAGCGGGGGCCCCTCTGTGCAGTTCTTC
>TRBJ1-3|.|few|TRBV5-6
CASGSRSGGIYF
TGTGCCAGCGGATCTCGCTCCGGCGGCATATATTTT
>TRBJ2-2|TRBD2|few|TRBV4-2
CASSQDGGGTDTGELFF
TGTGCCAGCAGCCAAGATGGCGGGGGGACCGACACCGGGGAGCTGTTTTTT
>TRBJ2-2|.|.|TRBV11-3
CASSLDQGGSVNTGELFF
TGTGCCAGCAGCTTAGATCAGGGGGGGTCCGTGAACACCGGGGAGCTGTTTTTT
>TRBJ2-6|.|many|TRBV5-1
CASSAQGSGANVLTF
TGCGCCAGCAGCGCCCAGGGGTCTGGGGCCAACGTCCTGACTTTC
>TRBJ2-5|TRBD2|many|TRBV3-1
CASSPSGGVETQYF
TGTGCCAGCAGCCCGTCGGGGGGGGTCGAGACCCAGTACTTC
>TRBJ2-2|TRBD1|.|TRBV4-3
CASSTQGSNTGELFF
TGCGCCAGCAGTACACAGGGGTCGAACACCGGGGAGCTGTTTTTT
>TRBJ1-3|TRBD1|few|TRBV6-5
CASSHRGGNTIYF
TGTGCCAGCAGTCACAGGGGTGGAAACACCATATATTTT
>TRBJ2-3|.|.|TRBV7-9
CASSLADRVTDTQYF
TGTGCCAGCAGCTTAGCCGACCGAGTCACAGATACGCAGTATTTT
>TRBJ2-7|.|many|TRBV7-2
CASSLGDFVEQYF
TGTGCCAGCAGCTTAGGGGACTTCGTGGAGCAGTACTTC
>TRBJ2-3|.|many|TRBV11-2
CASSRLGGATDTQYF
TGTGCCAGCAGCAGATTAGGGGGTGCCACAGATACGCAGTATTTT
>TRBJ2-1|.|few|TRBV6-5
CASSSRRSYNEQFF
TGTGCCAGCAGTTCCCGGCGATCCTACAATGAGCAGTTCTTC
>TRBJ2-3|TRBD2|.|TRBV20-1
CSARRSGVVDTQYF
TGCAGTGCCCGCCGTAGCGGGGTGGTAGATACGCAGTATTTT
>TRBJ1-3|.|.|TRBV28
CASSLSAGLSGNTIYF
TGTGCCAGCAGTTTATCGGCAGGCCTCTCTGGAAACACCATATATTTT
>TRBJ2-1|.|.|TRBV28
CASSPAGSSYNEQFF
TGTGCCAGCAGTCCAGCGGGTAGCTCCTACAATGAGCAGTTCTTC
>TRBJ2-3|.|many|TRBV10-3
CAISEQAPDTQYF
TGTGCCATCAGTGAGCAGGCCCCAGATACGCAGTATTTT
>TRBJ1-2|.|.|TRBV20-1
CSARASSYGYTF
TGCAGTGCCCGGGCCAGTTCCTATGGCTACACCTTC
>TRBJ1-1|.|many|TRBV7-9
CASSLGWQNTEAFF
TGTGCCAGCAGCTTGGGCTGGCAGAACACTGAAGCTTTCTTT
>TRBJ1-3|TRBD1|.|TRBV7-2
CASNTGAYSGNTIYF
TGTGCCAGCAACACAGGGGCTTACTCTGGAAACACCATATATTTT
>TRBJ2-3|.|many|TRBV10-2
CASMTGHHNTDTQYF
TGCGCCAGCATGACAGGACACCATAACACAGATACGCAGTATTTT
>TRBJ2-5|.|many|TRBV5-1
CASSLAGTPTQETQYF
TGCGCCAGCAGCTTGGCCGGGACACCAACCCAAGAGACCCAGTACTTC
>TRBJ1-1|TRBD1|many|TRBV6-5
CASSQGDTEAFF
TGTGCCAGCAGTCAGGGGGACACTGAAGCTTTCTTT
>TRBJ2-1|.|many|TRBV7-3
CASSSGFGSYNEQFF
TGTGCCAGCAGCTCTGGATTCGGCTCCTACAATGAGCAGTTCTTC
>TRBJ1-6|TRBD1|.|TRBV20-1
CSARDQGQGSRSPLHF
TGCAGTGCTAGAGATCAGGGACAGGGAAGTCGTTCACCCCTCCACTTT
>TRBJ1-2|TRBD1|few|TRBV27
CASSRQGSGGYTF
TGTGCCAGCTCTCGACAGGGCTCGGGGGGCTACACCTTC